The rows below give T cell receptor beta chains drawn from one sample of a study of T cell responses to AZD1222 COVID-19 vaccine. Clones were read by immunoSEQ multiplex PCR, and TCRdb kept only the in-frame ones, dropping some. The sample consists of over 110,000 clones, about nine tenths of them appearing once. The sample consisted of peripheral blood, taken 28 days after the second AZD1222 dose. All receptors derive from an adult who received the AZD1222 COVID-19 vaccine. Both conserved end residues are part of each CDR3. D genes are given only for firm matches. Where a row states a size, it is once, few, many or the class of an expanded clone; other rows omit it.

V: TRBV18; size: NA; J: TRBJ1-1; D: TRBD1; DNA: TGTGCCAGCTCACCAAATCCCGACAGGGCCACTGAAGCTTTCTTT; CDR3: CASSPNPDRATEAFF
V: TRBV30; size: NA; J: TRBJ1-1; D: NA; DNA: TGTGCCTGGAGGAAGGGAAGGGTACAGAGTGAAGCTTTCTTT; CDR3: CAWRKGRVQSEAFF
V: TRBV7-3; size: once; J: TRBJ2-3; D: TRBD2; DNA: TGTGCCAGCAGCTTAACTAGCGGGAGTTACGATACGCAGTATTTT; CDR3: CASSLTSGSYDTQYF
V: TRBV7-8; size: NA; J: TRBJ1-5; D: NA; DNA: TGTGCCAGCAGCCCCAACACCAATAGCAATCAGCCCCAGCATTTT; CDR3: CASSPNTNSNQPQHF
V: TRBV11-2; size: NA; J: TRBJ2-7; D: NA; DNA: TGTGCCAGCAGCTTACGAGAGCAGTACTTC; CDR3: CASSLREQYF
V: TRBV11-1; size: NA; J: TRBJ2-5; D: TRBD1; DNA: TGTGCCAGCAGCTTCTGGACAGGGGGGCCTCAAGAGACCCAGTACTTC; CDR3: CASSFWTGGPQETQYF
V: TRBV3-1/TRBV3-2; size: few; J: TRBJ2-2; D: NA; DNA: TGTGCCAGCAGCCAGGCGGCAGGGGTTGGGGAGCTGTTTTTT; CDR3: CASSQAAGVGELFF
V: TRBV13; size: NA; J: TRBJ2-1; D: NA; DNA: TGTGCCAGCAGCCCCGGAGGGACTCTCCACAATGAGCAGTTCTTC; CDR3: CASSPGGTLHNEQFF
V: TRBV7-9; size: NA; J: TRBJ2-7; D: NA; DNA: TGTGCCAGCAGCTTGAGGGACTACGAGCAGTACTTC; CDR3: CASSLRDYEQYF
V: TRBV28; size: NA; J: TRBJ1-2; D: NA; DNA: TGTGCCAGCACGAGTAACTATGGCTACACCTTC; CDR3: CASTSNYGYTF
V: TRBV29-1; size: NA; J: TRBJ2-6; D: NA; DNA: TGCAGCGTGGGTACTGGGGCCAACGTCCTGACTTTC; CDR3: CSVGTGANVLTF
V: TRBV5-5; size: NA; J: TRBJ1-4; D: NA; DNA: TGTGCCAGCAGCTTGTATCTGGGAAATGAAAAACTGTTTTTT; CDR3: CASSLYLGNEKLFF
V: TRBV11-3; size: NA; J: TRBJ2-1; D: NA; DNA: TGTGCCAGCAGCTCAAACAATGCGGAGCAGTTCTTC; CDR3: CASSSNNAEQFF
V: TRBV4-2; size: few; J: TRBJ1-4; D: NA; DNA: TGTGCCAGCAGCCGGGGTGGGGGACTTAGAACTAATGAAAAACTGTTTTTT; CDR3: CASSRGGGLRTNEKLFF
V: TRBV7-3; size: NA; J: TRBJ2-1; D: NA; DNA: TGTGCCAGCAGCTTAAGCGGGGGCTGGGGCAATGAGCAGTTCTTC; CDR3: CASSLSGGWGNEQFF
V: TRBV7-3; size: NA; J: TRBJ1-1; D: TRBD1; DNA: TGTGCCAGCAGCTTACAAAGACAGGGTAACACTGAAGCTTTCTTT; CDR3: CASSLQRQGNTEAFF
V: TRBV29-1; size: NA; J: TRBJ1-2; D: TRBD1; DNA: TGCAGCGTCGATAGCTGGGACAGGGTGAGCTATGGCTACACCTTC; CDR3: CSVDSWDRVSYGYTF
V: TRBV9; size: NA; J: TRBJ1-1; D: NA; DNA: TGTGCCAGCAGCGTAGCTCCCCAAAGGGACGAAGCTTTCTTT; CDR3: CASSVAPQRDEAFF
V: TRBV18; size: NA; J: TRBJ2-6; D: NA; DNA: TGTGCCAGCTCACCACTTGCCCCGGGACAACAATCTGGGGCCAACGTCCTGACTTTC; CDR3: CASSPLAPGQQSGANVLTF
V: TRBV27; size: NA; J: TRBJ2-5; D: TRBD1; DNA: TGTGCCAGCAGCCCGGAGAACAGGGGGTGGTCAGAGACCCAGTACTTC; CDR3: CASSPENRGWSETQYF
V: TRBV5-1; size: NA; J: TRBJ1-4; D: NA; DNA: TGCGCCAGCAGTTTGGGGTTTCCCACAACTAATGAAAAACTGTTTTTT; CDR3: CASSLGFPTTNEKLFF
V: TRBV28; size: NA; J: TRBJ2-2; D: TRBD1; DNA: TGTGCCAGCATGCCCTCGGGACAGGGGATCTCCGGGGAGCTGTTTTTT; CDR3: CASMPSGQGISGELFF
V: TRBV10-3; size: NA; J: TRBJ2-7; D: TRBD1; DNA: TGTGCCAGCACTATCACGGCAACGGGACAGGGCAAATACGAGCAGTACTTC; CDR3: CASTITATGQGKYEQYF
V: TRBV10-3; size: NA; J: TRBJ1-1; D: TRBD1; DNA: TGTGCCATCAGAGAAACCGGGACAGCGAACACTGAAGCTTTCTTT; CDR3: CAIRETGTANTEAFF